Following are 32 T cell receptor beta chains from one sample sequenced in a study of blood T cell repertoires in COVID-19. Repertoires were generated with immunoSEQ multiplex PCR, while TCRdb's copy carries only in-frame clones and drops some. Here the sample spans under 130,000 clones, roughly 90% being singletons. The sample taken for sequencing was peripheral blood. The receptors derive from a human donor in a cohort sampled during active COVID-19.

In this sample, this clone turned up a few times. The V gene is TRBV23-1, the J gene TRBJ2-1; the match to TRBD1 covers 10 bases. TRBV23-1 is treated as an ORF (open reading frame) with a function not yet certain. The trim removed 7 bases at V and 2 bases at J, leaving 5 bases unmatched. This CDR3 has 15 amino acids. CDR3 DNA: TGCGCCAGCACCCCGGACAGGGGGACCTACAATGAGCAGTTCTTC. It translates to CASTPDRGTYNEQFF.

This chain links TRBV4-1 with TRBJ2-7, with D possibly being TRBD2 (6 bases). This CDR3 comprises 14 residues. CDR1 and CDR2 from the germline V gene are MGHRA and YSYEKL. V was shortened by 4 bases and J by 3 bases, with 13 bases between the two germline ends. The CDR3 is CASSRGDVSYEQYF. CDR3 nucleotides: TGCGCCAGCAGCCGGGGGGACGTAAGCTACGAGCAGTACTTC.

V gene TRBV6-5 combines with J gene TRBJ2-7; no clear D. V was shortened by 0 bases and J by 1 base, with 10 bases between the two germline ends. This CDR3 is 15 amino acids long. CDR1 is MNHEY, CDR2 SVGAGI, per germline. CDR3 sequence reads: CASSYSGAQSYEQYF. For the CDR3, the DNA is TGTGCCAGCAGTTACTCCGGAGCGCAATCCTACGAGCAGTACTTC.

J is TRBJ2-5 and V is TRBV28; 7 bases line up with TRBD2. Germline lookup yields CDR1 MDHEN and CDR2 SYDVKM. Trimming at V came to 6 bases and at J to 4 bases, leaving 14 bases not matched to a gene. This CDR3 region has 16 residues. CDR3 sequence reads: CASSLPRGGGGETQYF. The CDR3 DNA is TGTGCCAGCAGCCTACCCCGTGGGGGGGGTGGAGAGACCCAGTACTTC.

CDR3 in amino acids: CASSDSFRDSGANVLTF. The CDR3 DNA is TGTGCCAGCAGTGACTCATTTCGGGACTCTGGGGCCAACGTCCTGACTTTC. J is TRBJ2-6 and V is TRBV6-4; maybe TRBD2 (5 bases). The CDR3 contains 17 residues. Trimming took 0 bases from V and 0 from J, leaving 9 bases between them. Germline V CDR1 and CDR2: MRHNA, SNTAGT.

The J gene is TRBJ2-7, the V gene TRBV27, with 11 bases matching TRBD1. This CDR3 is built from 17 residues. V lost 3 bases to trimming and J lost 4 bases; unmatched junction nucleotides: 11. CDR1 and CDR2 from the germline V gene are MNHEY and SMNVEV (reference sequence). CDR3 nucleotides: TGTGCCAGCAGTTTCCACTCCTCCGGGACAGGGGGTTACGAGCAGTACTTC. Translated: CASSFHSSGTGGYEQYF.

The rearrangement joins TRBV6-5 to TRBJ2-3, with a tentative D call TRBD2 (6 bases). The length of the CDR3 is 14 residues. The V gene lost 8 bases and the J gene lost 1 base, with 13 bases spanning the gap. Germline CDR1 reads MNHEY; CDR2 reads SVGAGI. CDR3 sequence: CASEGRRGTDTQYF. CDR3 nucleotide sequence: TGTGCCAGCGAAGGACGGAGGGGCACAGATACGCAGTATTTT.

This chain links TRBV10-3 with TRBJ1-1; 8 bases line up with TRBD1. V lost 6 bases to trimming and J lost 3 bases; unmatched junction nucleotides: 6. Germline assignment: CDR1 ENHRY and CDR2 SYGVKD. The CDR3 has 14 residues. The CDR3 coding sequence is TGTGCCATCAGGCGACAGGGGCGGTACACTGAAGCTTTCTTT. This sequence encodes CAIRRQGRYTEAFF.

The V call is TRBV3-1 (or the pseudogene TRBV3-2), the J call TRBJ2-5; D gene unclear. The germline V gene encodes CDR1 LGHDT and CDR2 YNNKEL (reference sequence). The CDR3 is 13 residues long. V was trimmed by 1 base and J by 5 bases, leaving 8 bases between them. The CDR3 nucleotides are TGTGCCAGCAGCCAAGGGCTGTCGGAGACCCAGTACTTC. Translated, it gives CASSQGLSETQYF.

The table lists this clone with a few counts. The V and J genes are TRBV28 and TRBJ2-1; 7 nucleotides match TRBD1. CDR3 size: 16 residues. The V segment lost 4 bases and the J segment 0 bases; nucleotides outside the gene matches: 6. Germline lookup yields CDR1 MDHEN and CDR2 SYDVKM. The CDR3 nucleotides are TGTGCCAGCAGTTCTGGGACAGAAGACTCCTACAATGAGCAGTTCTTC. This gives the protein CASSSGTEDSYNEQFF.

The rearrangement joins TRBV6-5 to TRBJ1-5; 7 nucleotides match TRBD1. J was trimmed by 6 bases and V by 5 bases; bases with no gene match: 7. Per germline, CDR1 MNHEY and CDR2 SVGAGI. This CDR3 has 14 amino acids. The CDR3 region is CASSPTRGSQPQHF. CDR3 sequence (DNA): TGTGCCAGCAGTCCGACCAGGGGGAGTCAGCCCCAGCATTTT.

The chain joins TRBV27 to TRBJ2-1; D is perhaps TRBD1 (6 bases). In germline, CDR1 is MNHEY, CDR2 SMNVEV (reference sequence). Trimming cost V 0 bases and J 7 bases, with 10 bases left between them. The CDR3 is 14 residues long. The CDR3 bases are TGTGCCAGCAGTTTATCGTCCAGGGGTAATGAGCAGTTCTTC. This gives the protein CASSLSSRGNEQFF.

The genes are TRBV4-1 and TRBJ2-7, with TRBD2 identical over 14 bases. Trimming at V came to 5 bases and at J to 3 bases, leaving 12 bases not matched to a gene. This CDR3 region has 18 residues. Germline V CDR1 and CDR2: MGHRA, YSYEKL. CDR3: CASSFSTGTSGSSYEQYF. As DNA, the CDR3 is TGCGCCAGCAGCTTTAGTACCGGGACTAGCGGGAGCAGCTACGAGCAGTACTTC.

This chain joins TRBV19 and TRBJ2-2; 10 bases map to TRBD2. The CDR3 is made up of 15 amino acids. Germline CDR1 and CDR2: LNHDA and SQIVND (reference sequence). J was trimmed by 4 bases and V by 7 bases; bases with no gene match: 6. The CDR3 is CASTLLAGSTGELFF. As DNA, the CDR3 is TGTGCCAGTACCCTACTAGCGGGGAGCACCGGGGAGCTGTTTTTT.

The chain joins TRBV9 to TRBJ1-2; D might be TRBD1 (5 bases). Germline CDR1 is SGDLS and CDR2 is YYNGEE. The germline V and J ends were trimmed by 0 bases and 6 bases, with 21 bases remaining between them. The CDR3 extends over 17 amino acids. The CDR3 DNA sequence: TGTGCCAGCAGCGTAGTTCGTAGGGGCGGCAGAATGAATGGCTACACCTTC. It encodes CASSVVRRGGRMNGYTF.

This chain uses TRBV18 with TRBJ2-2; TRBD2 aligns across 8 bases. The junction had 10 bases not matched to a gene; V was cut back by 3 bases and J by 4 bases. The CDR3 has 17 amino acids. Germline V gene lookup returns CDR1 KGHSH and CDR2 LQKENI. As DNA, the CDR3 is TGTGCCAGCTCACCCATCTGGACTAGCTTGGGCACCGGGGAGCTGTTTTTT. Encoded protein: CASSPIWTSLGTGELFF. The full variable domain, rest sourced from reference TRBV18 and TRBJ2-2, is NAGVMQNPRHLVRRRGQEARLRCSPMKGHSHVYWYRQLPEEGLKFMVYLQKENIIDESGMPKERFSAEFPKEGPSILRIQQVVRGDSAAYFCASSPIWTSLGTGELFFGEGSRLTVL.

This clone came up a few times. V gene TRBV9 combines with J gene TRBJ2-7; TRBD1 might be the D (5 bases). Germline values: CDR1 SGDLS, CDR2 YYNGEE. Trimming shortened V by 3 bases and J by 6 bases, and 13 bases separated the two germline ends. This CDR3 has 13 residues. CDR3 in DNA: TGTGCCAGCAGCGACAGGTATCGCTGCGAGCAGTACTTC. Translation gives CASSDRYRCEQYF.

The V and J genes are TRBV5-5 and TRBJ2-5; no definite D call. The CDR3 is made up of 12 amino acids. Between the trimmed V and J ends, which lost 4 bases and 6 bases, there was a span of 10 bases. Germline CDR1 reads SGHKS; CDR2 reads YYEKEE (reference sequence). The CDR3 here is CASSPMGQTQYF. In DNA, the CDR3 is TGTGCCAGCAGCCCTATGGGCCAGACCCAGTACTTC.

The chain links TRBV27 to TRBJ2-4; 7 bases agree with TRBD2. The trim removed 2 bases at V and 1 base at J, leaving 5 bases unmatched. The CDR3 runs 16 residues. The germline V gene encodes CDR1 MNHEY and CDR2 SMNVEV (reference sequence). The CDR3 region has the DNA TGTGCCAGCAGTTTAGTGACTAGCCTGGCCAAAAACATTCAGTACTTC. Encoded protein: CASSLVTSLAKNIQYF.

This clone appeared once. V and J are TRBV5-1 and TRBJ2-5; 7 bases line up with TRBD2. Germline assignment: CDR1 SGHRS and CDR2 YFSETQ. With V trimmed by 0 bases and J by 4 bases, 3 bases remained unmatched. This CDR3 has 14 residues. The CDR3 DNA reads TGCGCCAGCAGCTTGGGACTAGCTGGAGAGACCCAGTACTTC. Translated: CASSLGLAGETQYF. The full variable domain, rest sourced from reference TRBV5-1 and TRBJ2-5, is KAGVTQTPRYLIKTRGQQVTLSCSPISGHRSVSWYQQTPGQGLQFLFEYFSETQRNKGNFPGRFSGRQFSNSRSEMNVSTLELGDSALYLCASSLGLAGETQYFGPGTRLLVL.

For the CDR3, the DNA is TGTGCCACCAGTGATTGGGACAGGGGGAAAGAAGAGCAGTACTTC. It encodes CATSDWDRGKEEQYF. The chain carries TRBV24-1 and TRBJ2-7, with 11 bases that match TRBD1. The CDR3 covers 15 residues. Germline V lookup: CDR1 KGHDR, CDR2 SFDVKD. The trim removed 2 bases at V and 7 bases at J, leaving 6 bases unmatched.

This rearrangement joins TRBV15 to TRBJ2-7; D might be TRBD1 (5 bases). The ends were cut back, 0 bases at V and 5 bases at J, with 11 bases in the middle. The CDR3 is 14 amino acids. The germline V gene has CDR1 LNHNV and CDR2 YYDKDF (reference sequence). As DNA, the CDR3 is TGTGCCACCAGCAGAGATCGCAGGGAAGACGAGCAGTACTTC. Translation gives CATSRDRREDEQYF.

This chain joins TRBV6-5 and TRBJ1-2; D is perhaps TRBD1 (5 bases). CDR3 size: 16 residues. Trimming took 2 bases from V and 2 from J, leaving 15 bases between them. The germline CDR1 and CDR2 sequences are MNHEY and SVGAGI. CDR3 sequence reads: CASSYHTSPGNYGYTF. The CDR3 nucleotides read TGTGCCAGCAGTTACCACACCTCCCCAGGGAACTATGGCTACACCTTC.

The rearrangement links TRBV5-1 to TRBJ2-3; no definite D call. Germline CDR1 and CDR2: SGHRS and YFSETQ. V lost 5 bases, J lost 0 bases, and 10 bases lay in between. The CDR3 is 14 residues long. This CDR3 is CASSGDFSTDTQYF. CDR3 sequence (DNA): TGCGCCAGCAGTGGAGACTTTAGCACAGATACGCAGTATTTT.

For the CDR3, the DNA is TGTGCCACCAGCAGAGGGGAGGGGGGTTGGTTCACCGGGGAGCTGTTTTTT. Its protein product is CATSRGEGGWFTGELFF. The genes are TRBV15 and TRBJ2-2, with TRBD2 as a possible D gene (7 bases). The V gene's germline CDR1 is LNHNV and CDR2 YYDKDF (reference sequence). CDR3 length equals 17 residues. V was pared by 1 base and J by 4 bases, with 16 bases between.

The genes are TRBV28 and TRBJ2-3; TRBD2 matches at 10 bases. Unmatched junction bases numbered 17, after V lost 4 bases and J lost 4 bases. There are 19 residues in the CDR3. CDR1 and CDR2 from the germline V gene are MDHEN and SYDVKM. The CDR3 spells CASSSPSGLAATGSDTQYF. The CDR3 nucleotides read TGTGCCAGCAGTTCCCCGTCCGGACTAGCGGCAACCGGTTCAGATACGCAGTATTTT. Full variable domain (rest looked up from reference TRBV28 and TRBJ2-3): DVKVTQSSRYLVKRTGEKVFLECVQDMDHENMFWYRQDPGLGLRLIYFSYDVKMKEKGDIPEGYSVSREKKERFSLILESASTNQTSMYLCASSSPSGLAATGSDTQYFGPGTRLTVL.

The chain couples TRBV7-3 to TRBJ2-2, with 10 bases that match TRBD2. The J segment lost 3 bases and the V segment lost 2 bases, leaving 3 bases of the junction unmatched. The CDR3 contains 16 residues. CDR1 is SGHTA, CDR2 FQGTGA, per germline. CDR3 in amino acids: CASSLRTSGDTGELFF. CDR3 sequence (DNA): TGTGCCAGCAGCTTACGGACTAGCGGCGACACCGGGGAGCTGTTTTTT.

J is TRBJ1-5 and V is TRBV28; the match to TRBD1 covers 7 bases. Trimming took 6 bases from V and 5 from J; bases not matched to a gene: 7. Germline-derived CDR1 and CDR2 are MDHEN and SYDVKM. The CDR3 sequence is 14 residues long. The CDR3 coding sequence is TGTGCCAGCAGCGCCCGACAGGGCCATCAGCCCCAGCATTTT. Protein: CASSARQGHQPQHF.

The chain has TRBV30 and TRBJ1-4, with 9 bases fitting TRBD1. V was pared by 3 bases and J by 5 bases, with 4 bases of the junction left unmatched. This CDR3 region has 14 residues. CDR1 is GTSNPN, CDR2 SVGIG, per germline (reference sequence). CDR3 nucleotide sequence: TGTGCCTGGAGCCCGACAGGGGGGAATGAAAAACTGTTTTTT. Translated, it gives CAWSPTGGNEKLFF.

This clone was detected only once. This chain links TRBV6-5 with TRBJ1-1; 7 bases agree with TRBD1. J was trimmed by 1 base and V by 8 bases; bases with no gene match: 4. CDR3 size: 13 residues. Germline lookup yields CDR1 MNHEY and CDR2 SVGAGI. CDR3 in amino acids: CASGRQGNTEAFF. In DNA, the CDR3 is TGTGCCAGCGGACGACAGGGGAACACTGAAGCTTTCTTT.

The chain links TRBV5-8 to TRBJ1-5; a possible D gene is TRBD1 (5 bases). The CDR3 extends over 15 amino acids. Germline loops: CDR1 SGHTS, CDR2 YDEGEE. Trimming cost V 1 base and J 3 bases, with 11 bases left between them. DNA of the CDR3: TGTGCCAGCAGCTTGAGTGACAGCTTCAATCAGCCCCAGCATTTT. Its translation: CASSLSDSFNQPQHF.

The V gene is TRBV6-4, the J gene TRBJ2-1; 8 bases match TRBD2. The ends lost 4 bases at V and 0 bases at J; junction bases unmatched: 2. Germline-derived CDR1 and CDR2 are MRHNA and SNTAGT. The CDR3 runs 15 residues. The CDR3 reads CASSASGGSYNEQFF. The CDR3 coding sequence is TGTGCCAGCAGTGCGAGCGGGGGCTCCTACAATGAGCAGTTCTTC.